This entry describes one T cell receptor beta chain. Its antigen is still unknown. Base qualities are not recorded, but no much larger clone differs from it by a single base. The data are from a study of T cell repertoires in cytomegalovirus infection (dated by TCRdb to about 2019). Study-level background: Recently identified HLA-C-restricted CMV epitopes, whose presentation resists viral immunomodulation, were targeted by peptide stimulations together with well-studied HLA-B-restricted epitopes. Because public TCR beta signatures pointed to carriage of CMV infection together with the matching HLA type, the HLA type of each donor mattered for the analysis. General study outcomes and caveats: The ex vivo response was dominated by HLA-C-restricted CMV-specific TCR beta clonotypes, and the single most frequent clonotype in two of eight donors was supplied by these HLA-C-restricted clonotypes. Carriers of CMV infection plus the relevant HLA type were discriminated by the cumulative frequency of public TCR beta family members in the study cohort and in an independent approximately 350-donor cohort.

Sequencing was carried out with an Illumina HiSeq 1500. TCRdb trimmed the raw reads at Q25, called clones with MiXCR and kept productive beta chains. Records with the same CDR3 protein are collapsed into one entry carrying the most frequent genes and DNA. This sample has 50,000 to 65,000 distinct CDR3 sequences in its table, and roughly 20% of those were observed once. The ten largest clonotypes hold under 75% of the sample. From the germline V gene (reference sequence), CDR1 is MNHEY and CDR2 is SMNVEV. V sheds 7 bases and J sheds 0 bases, leaving 13 bases between their ends. Its CDR3 holds 15 amino acids, cysteine through phenylalanine. The retained sequence is limited to the CDR3, 45 bases, with the frame set at the first base. According to the study, the label for this sample's treatment or condition signals: in vitro stimulation with specific CMV peptide epitopes to enrich CMV-specific T cells.

This clonotype was sampled from a human donor in good health (CMV status not recorded). Some clones in this sample may be carry-over from other donors' samples. The chain is made from TRBV27 and TRBJ1-5; TRBD1 is possibly the D segment (5 matching bases). Sequenced material: CD8+ T cells from cultured PBMCs, taken from culture after CMV antigen stimulation. The nucleotide sequence reads as follows: TGTGCCAGCAAGCTGGGGGACTATAGCAATCAGCCCCAGCATTTT. This gives the protein CASKLGDYSNQPQHF.